This T cell receptor beta chain was retrieved from a study of response to subunit inactivated influenza vaccine listed by TCRdb under 2018. Study-level background: Deep quantitative T cell receptor repertoire profiling was used in the study to track responses to a trivalent subunit inactivated influenza vaccine. Broad study findings and their caveats: The authors proposed that each seasonal influenza vaccination may bring in only a limited number of new T cells.

Library construction relied on RT-PCR. Sequenced on an Illumina HiSeq 2500. The public reads were reprocessed in TCRdb via fastp at Q25 and MiXCR, keeping in-frame beta chains. All rows with the same CDR3 protein become a single entry with the most common DNA and genes. The sample table records 450,000 to 700,000 distinct CDR3 sequences; less than 15% of these occur just once. The ten top clones hold 8.5% to 14% of the sample. This clonotype has only a few counts. It has no known antigen specificity. Base qualities were left out, and no much larger clone turns up one base away. The input for sequencing was PBMCs from blood, taken approximately 12 days after vaccination. The TCR sequence derives from a man aged 50 to 59 who received an inactivated influenza vaccine. Donor details come from another sample of the same person, matched by shared clones.

CDR3 protein: CASSKDLSGSGSYNEQFF. In nucleotide form, the sequence is TGTGCCAGCAGCAAAGATCTTAGCGGATCAGGCTCCTACAATGAGCAGTTCTTC. The rearranged chain carries TRBV21-1 and TRBJ2-1; the D segment call TRBD2 is taken from the table without a DNA check. TRBV21-1 is described as a pseudogene. From cysteine to phenylalanine, the CDR3 is 18 amino acids long. Just CDR3 DNA is preserved here, 54 bases in frame from base 1.